The clone carrying this TCR beta chain was seen only once. Germline-derived CDR1 and CDR2 are MDHEN and SYDVKM. V lost 3 bases and J lost 5; bases outside the gene matches: 18. The CDR3 consists of 18 residues. The data belong to a study of shared T cell receptors in the human thymus. Sequencing was performed with immunoSEQ multiplex PCR; in TCRdb, only in-frame clones are kept and a portion is missing. This table has 650,000 to 950,000 clones, approximately 83% appearing once. A further study also used this sample, focusing on human thymus T cells. In that study: Healthy Finnish infants undergoing corrective surgery for congenital heart defects were the donors. An apparent bias in V and J gene usage was seen in thymic and blood repertoires. Related studies found that unrelated individuals share highly overlapping thymic repertoires.

J is TRBJ2-5 and V is TRBV28, with TRBD1 matching 7 bases. Sequencing was done on a sample of thymocytes. This TCR came from a girl less than two years old with a congenital heart defect. The CDR3 reads CASSLKERQGKLVETQYF. In DNA, the CDR3 is TGTGCCAGCAGTTTGAAGGAACGACAGGGTAAATTGGTGGAGACCCAGTACTTC.